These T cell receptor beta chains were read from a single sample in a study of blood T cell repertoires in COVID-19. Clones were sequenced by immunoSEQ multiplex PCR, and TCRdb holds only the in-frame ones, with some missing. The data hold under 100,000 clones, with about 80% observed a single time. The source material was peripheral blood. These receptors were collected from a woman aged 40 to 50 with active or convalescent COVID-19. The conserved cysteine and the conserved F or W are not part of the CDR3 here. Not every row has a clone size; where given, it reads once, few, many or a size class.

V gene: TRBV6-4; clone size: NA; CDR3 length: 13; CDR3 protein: ASRADRESNQPQH
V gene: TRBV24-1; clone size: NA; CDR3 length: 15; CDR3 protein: ATSAPAGGPKSYTQY
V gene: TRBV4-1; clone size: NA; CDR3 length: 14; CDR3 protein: ASSRGGTGGGNTIY
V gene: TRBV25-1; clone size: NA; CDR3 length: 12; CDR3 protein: ASMWGTMTGEAF
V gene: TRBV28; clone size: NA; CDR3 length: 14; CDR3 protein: ASSSESGTGMYGYT
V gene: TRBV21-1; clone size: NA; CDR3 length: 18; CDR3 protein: ASSKGWTGAIYSGANVLT
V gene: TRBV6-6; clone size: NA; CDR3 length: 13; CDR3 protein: ASSYKTGGDYEQY
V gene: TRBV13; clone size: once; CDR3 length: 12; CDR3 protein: ASSFGQTQETQY
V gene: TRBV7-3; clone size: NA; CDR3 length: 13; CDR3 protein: ASSPSGTASYEQY
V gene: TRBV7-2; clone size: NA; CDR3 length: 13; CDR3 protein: ASSWGLAGAGEQF
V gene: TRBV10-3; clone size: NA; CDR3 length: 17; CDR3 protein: AIARDSASPGQATDTQY
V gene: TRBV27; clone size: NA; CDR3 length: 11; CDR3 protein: ASSRANTGELF
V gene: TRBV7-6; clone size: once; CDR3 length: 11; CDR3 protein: ASSFGTEETQY
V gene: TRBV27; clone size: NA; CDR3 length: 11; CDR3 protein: ATWTSGVKTQY
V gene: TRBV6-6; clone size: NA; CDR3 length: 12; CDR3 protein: ASSYRTGWEKLF
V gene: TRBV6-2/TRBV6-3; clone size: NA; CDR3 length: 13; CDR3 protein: ASSSGQADNEKLF
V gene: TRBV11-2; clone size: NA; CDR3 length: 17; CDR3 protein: ASSVYSGRSTGSSYEQY